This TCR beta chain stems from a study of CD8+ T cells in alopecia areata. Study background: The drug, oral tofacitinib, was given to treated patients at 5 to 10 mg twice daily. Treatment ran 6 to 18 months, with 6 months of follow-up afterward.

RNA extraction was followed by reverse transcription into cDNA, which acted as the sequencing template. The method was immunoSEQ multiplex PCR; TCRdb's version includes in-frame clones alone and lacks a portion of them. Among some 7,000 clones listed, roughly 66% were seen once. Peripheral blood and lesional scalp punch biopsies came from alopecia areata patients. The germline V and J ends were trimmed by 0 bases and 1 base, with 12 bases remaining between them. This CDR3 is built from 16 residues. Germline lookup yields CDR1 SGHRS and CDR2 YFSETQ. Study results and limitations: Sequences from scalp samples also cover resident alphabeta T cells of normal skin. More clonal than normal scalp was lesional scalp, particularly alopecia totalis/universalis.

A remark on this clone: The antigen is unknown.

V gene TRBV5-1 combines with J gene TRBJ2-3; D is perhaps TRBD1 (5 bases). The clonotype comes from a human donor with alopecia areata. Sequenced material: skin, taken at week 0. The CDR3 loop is CASSLDAVRGTDTQYF. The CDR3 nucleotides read TGCGCCAGCAGCTTGGATGCGGTCAGGGGCACAGATACGCAGTATTTT.